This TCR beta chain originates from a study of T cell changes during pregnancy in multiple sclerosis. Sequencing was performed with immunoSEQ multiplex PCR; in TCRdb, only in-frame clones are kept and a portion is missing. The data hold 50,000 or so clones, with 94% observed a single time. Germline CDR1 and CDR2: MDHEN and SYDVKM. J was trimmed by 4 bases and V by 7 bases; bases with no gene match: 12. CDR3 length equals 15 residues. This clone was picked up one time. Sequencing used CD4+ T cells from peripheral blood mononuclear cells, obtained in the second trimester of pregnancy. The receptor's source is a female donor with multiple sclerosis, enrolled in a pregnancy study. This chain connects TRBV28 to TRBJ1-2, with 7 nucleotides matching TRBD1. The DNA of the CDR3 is TGTGCCAGCATCATGGCGGCCCAGGGGGGCTATGGCTACACCTTC. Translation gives CASIMAAQGGYGYTF.